This T cell receptor (beta chain) comes out of a study of blood T cell repertoires in COVID-19. Turning to the study itself: Researchers got acute and convalescent COVID-19 samples from the United States, Italy and Spain. Sample material is recorded as cDNA or gDNA derived from T cells, B-cell-depleted T cells, or PBMCs.

V shed 0 bases and J shed 0 bases, with 14 bases lying between them. Germline CDR1 reads KGHSH; CDR2 reads LQKENI. The CDR3 extends over 17 amino acids. Per the original methods: Nucleated cell counts were estimated from reference gene primer amplification. The method was immunoSEQ multiplex PCR; TCRdb's version includes in-frame clones alone and lacks a portion of them. V and J calls and clone size are those listed in that table; D and trimming were worked out from the DNA. The data show 130,000 to 150,000 clones, about 89% seen once. The sequence was obtained from a man aged 50 to 59 who had recovered from COVID-19. Sequencing used peripheral blood. The V call is TRBV18, the J call TRBJ1-1; possibly TRBD1 for D (6 bases). CDR3 DNA: TGTGCCAGCTCACCACCGAGGGGGGGGCCGATGAACACTGAAGCTTTCTTT. Translation: CASSPPRGGPMNTEAFF.